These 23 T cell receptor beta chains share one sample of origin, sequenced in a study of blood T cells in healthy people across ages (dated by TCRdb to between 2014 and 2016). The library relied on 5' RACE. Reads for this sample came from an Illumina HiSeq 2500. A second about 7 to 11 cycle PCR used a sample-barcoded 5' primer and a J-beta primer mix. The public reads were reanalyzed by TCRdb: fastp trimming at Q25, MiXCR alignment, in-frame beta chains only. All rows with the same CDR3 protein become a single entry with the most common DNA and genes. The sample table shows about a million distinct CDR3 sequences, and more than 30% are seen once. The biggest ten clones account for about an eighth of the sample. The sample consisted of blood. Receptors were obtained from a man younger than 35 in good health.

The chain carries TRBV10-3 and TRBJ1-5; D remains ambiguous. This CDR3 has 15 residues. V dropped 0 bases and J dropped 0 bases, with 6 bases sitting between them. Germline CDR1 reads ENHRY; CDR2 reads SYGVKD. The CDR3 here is CAISESRDSNQPQHF. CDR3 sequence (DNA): TGTGCCATCAGTGAGTCCCGAGATAGCAATCAGCCCCAGCATTTT.

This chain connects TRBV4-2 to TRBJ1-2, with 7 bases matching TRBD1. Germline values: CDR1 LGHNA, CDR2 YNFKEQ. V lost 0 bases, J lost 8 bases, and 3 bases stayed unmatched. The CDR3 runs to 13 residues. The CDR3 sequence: CASSQEEGAGYTF. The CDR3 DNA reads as TGTGCCAGCAGCCAAGAGGAGGGGGCAGGCTACACCTTC.

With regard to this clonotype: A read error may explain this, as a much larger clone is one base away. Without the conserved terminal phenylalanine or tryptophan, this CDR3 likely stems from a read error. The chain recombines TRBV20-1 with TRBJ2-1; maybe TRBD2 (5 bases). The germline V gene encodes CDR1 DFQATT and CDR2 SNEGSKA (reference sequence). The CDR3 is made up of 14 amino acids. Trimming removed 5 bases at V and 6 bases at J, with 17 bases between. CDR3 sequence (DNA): TGCAGTGCTCCGAGTCTCGGGGTTGGCAATGAGCAGTTCCTC. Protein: CSAPSLGVGNEQFL.

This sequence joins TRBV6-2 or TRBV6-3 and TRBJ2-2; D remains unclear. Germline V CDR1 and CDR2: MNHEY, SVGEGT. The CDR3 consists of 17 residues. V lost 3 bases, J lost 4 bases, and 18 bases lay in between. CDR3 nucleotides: TGTGCCAGCAGTTATCGGGTGAGGCTAGTCGGCACCGGGGAGCTGTTTTTT. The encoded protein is CASSYRVRLVGTGELFF.

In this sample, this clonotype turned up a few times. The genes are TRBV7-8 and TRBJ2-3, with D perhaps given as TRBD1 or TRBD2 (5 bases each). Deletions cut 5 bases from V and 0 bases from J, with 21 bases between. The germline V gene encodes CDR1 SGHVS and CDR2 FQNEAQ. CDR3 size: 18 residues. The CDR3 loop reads CASSHRIGTVTSTDTQYF. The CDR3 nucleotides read TGTGCCAGCAGCCACCGAATAGGGACGGTAACTAGCACAGATACGCAGTATTTT.

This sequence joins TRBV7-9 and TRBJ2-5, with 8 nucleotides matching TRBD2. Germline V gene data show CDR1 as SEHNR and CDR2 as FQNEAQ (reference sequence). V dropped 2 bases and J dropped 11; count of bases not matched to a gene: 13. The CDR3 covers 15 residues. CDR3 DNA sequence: TGTGCCAGCAGCTTATCCCGGGGGGGGGACAATGAGCAGTACTTC. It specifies CASSLSRGGDNEQYF.

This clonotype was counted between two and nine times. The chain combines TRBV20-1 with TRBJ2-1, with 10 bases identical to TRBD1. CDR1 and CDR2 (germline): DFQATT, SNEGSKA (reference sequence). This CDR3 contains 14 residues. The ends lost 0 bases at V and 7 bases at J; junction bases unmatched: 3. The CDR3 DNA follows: TGCAGTGCTAGAGACCGGGACAGGGGTAATGAGCAGTTCTTC. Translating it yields CSARDRDRGNEQFF.

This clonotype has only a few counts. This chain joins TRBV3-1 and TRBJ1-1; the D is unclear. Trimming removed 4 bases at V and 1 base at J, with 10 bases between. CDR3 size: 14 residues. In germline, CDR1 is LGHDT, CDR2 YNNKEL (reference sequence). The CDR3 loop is CASSPETPNTEAFF. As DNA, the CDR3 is TGTGCCAGCAGCCCCGAGACACCGAACACTGAAGCTTTCTTT.

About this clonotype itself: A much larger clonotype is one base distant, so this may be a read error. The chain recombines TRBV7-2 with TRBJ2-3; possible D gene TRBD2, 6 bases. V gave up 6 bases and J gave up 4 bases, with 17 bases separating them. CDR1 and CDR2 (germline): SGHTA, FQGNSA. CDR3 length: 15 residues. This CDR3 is CASRSPRGSADTQYF. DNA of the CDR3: TGTGCCAGCAGGTCCCCGCGGGGAAGCGCAGATACGCAGTATTTT.

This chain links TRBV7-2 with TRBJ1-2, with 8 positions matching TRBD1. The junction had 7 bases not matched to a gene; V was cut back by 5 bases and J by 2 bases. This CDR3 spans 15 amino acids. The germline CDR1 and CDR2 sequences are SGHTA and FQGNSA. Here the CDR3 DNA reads TGTGCCAGCAGCCCCTTGGCAGGGGGCAACTATGGCTACACCTTC. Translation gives CASSPLAGGNYGYTF. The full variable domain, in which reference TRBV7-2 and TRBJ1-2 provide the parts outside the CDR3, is GAGVSQSPSNKVTEKGKDVELRCDPISGHTALYWYRQSLGQGLEFLIYFQGNSAPDKSGLPSDRFSAERTGGSVSTLTIQRTQQEDSAVYLCASSPLAGGNYGYTFGSGTRLTVV.

CDR3 region: CASSQLERTEAFF. CDR3 nucleotides: TGTGCCAGCAGCCAGCTCGAACGGACTGAAGCTTTCTTT. The chain recombines TRBV14 with TRBJ1-1; D is ambiguous. The CDR3 is 13 residues long. Deletions cut 3 bases from V and 5 bases from J, with 10 bases between. Germline V gene sequence: CDR1 SGHDN, CDR2 FVKESK.

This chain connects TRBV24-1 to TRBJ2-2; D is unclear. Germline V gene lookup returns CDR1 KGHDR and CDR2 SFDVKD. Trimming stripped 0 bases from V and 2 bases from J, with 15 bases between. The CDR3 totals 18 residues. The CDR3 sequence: CATSDLQIQDHNTGELFF. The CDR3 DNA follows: TGTGCCACCAGTGATTTGCAAATCCAGGACCACAACACCGGGGAGCTGTTTTTT.

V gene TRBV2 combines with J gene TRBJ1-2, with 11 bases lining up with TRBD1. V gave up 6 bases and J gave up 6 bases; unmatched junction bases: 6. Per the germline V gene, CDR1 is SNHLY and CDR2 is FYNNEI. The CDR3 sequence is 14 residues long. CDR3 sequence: CASRRDRGEDGYTF. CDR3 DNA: TGTGCCAGCAGGCGGGACAGGGGGGAGGATGGCTACACCTTC.

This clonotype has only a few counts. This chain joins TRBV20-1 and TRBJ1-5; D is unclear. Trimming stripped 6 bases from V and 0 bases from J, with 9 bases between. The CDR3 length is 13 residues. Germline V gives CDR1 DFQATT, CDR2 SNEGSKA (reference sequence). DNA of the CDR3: TGCAGTGCCCTCACGGATAGCAATCAGCCCCAGCATTTT. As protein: CSALTDSNQPQHF.

The CDR3 DNA is TGTGCCAGCAGTTCCGGGACAAGTCACACTGAAGCTTTCTTT. Translation gives CASSSGTSHTEAFF. The chain is built from TRBV27 and TRBJ1-1; TRBD1 might be the D (6 bases). CDR3 length equals 14 residues. Germline CDR1 is MNHEY and CDR2 is SMNVEV (reference sequence). The V end lost 4 bases, the J end lost 3 bases, and 12 bases lay between the germline ends.

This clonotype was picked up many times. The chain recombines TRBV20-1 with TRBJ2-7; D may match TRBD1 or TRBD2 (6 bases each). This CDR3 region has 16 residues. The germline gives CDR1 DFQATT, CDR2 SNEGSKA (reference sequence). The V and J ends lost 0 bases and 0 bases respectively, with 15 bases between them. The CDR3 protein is CSARDLGAGNSYEQYF. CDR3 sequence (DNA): TGCAGTGCTAGAGATCTGGGGGCGGGGAACTCCTACGAGCAGTACTTC.

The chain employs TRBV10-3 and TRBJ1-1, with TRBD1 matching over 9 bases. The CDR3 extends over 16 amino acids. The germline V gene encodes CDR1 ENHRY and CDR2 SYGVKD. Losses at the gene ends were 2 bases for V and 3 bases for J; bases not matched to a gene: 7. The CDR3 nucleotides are TGTGCCATCAGTGAGGGACAGGGGAGGCGGGACACTGAAGCTTTCTTT. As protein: CAISEGQGRRDTEAFF.

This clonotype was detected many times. CDR3 nucleotides: TGCGCCAGCAGCCAAGATCGAAGGGAGTCAGCCCTAGCCAAAAACATTCAGTACTTC. Its protein is CASSQDRRESALAKNIQYF. The genes are TRBV4-3 and TRBJ2-4; maybe TRBD2 (5 bases). CDR1 and CDR2 from the germline V gene are LGHNA and YSLEER. The V gene lost 0 bases and the J gene lost 0 bases, with 18 bases spanning the gap. There are 19 residues in the CDR3.

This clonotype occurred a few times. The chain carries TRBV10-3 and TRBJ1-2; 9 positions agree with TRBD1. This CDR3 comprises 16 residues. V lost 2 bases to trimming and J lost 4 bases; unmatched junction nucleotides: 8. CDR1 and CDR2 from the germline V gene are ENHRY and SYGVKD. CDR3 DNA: TGTGCCATCAGTGAGATGAATGGACAGGGGACCTATGGCTACACCTTC. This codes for CAISEMNGQGTYGYTF.

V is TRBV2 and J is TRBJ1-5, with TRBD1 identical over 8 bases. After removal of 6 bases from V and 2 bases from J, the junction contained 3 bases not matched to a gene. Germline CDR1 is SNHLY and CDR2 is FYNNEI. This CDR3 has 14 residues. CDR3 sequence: CASRSQGGNQPQHF. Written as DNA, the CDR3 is TGTGCCAGCAGGTCACAGGGGGGCAATCAGCCCCAGCATTTT.

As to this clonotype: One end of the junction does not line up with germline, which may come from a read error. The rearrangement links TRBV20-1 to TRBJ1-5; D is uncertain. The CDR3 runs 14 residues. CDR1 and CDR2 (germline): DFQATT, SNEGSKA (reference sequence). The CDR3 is CSARDTGSNQLQHF. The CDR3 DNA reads TGCAGTGCTAGAGATACCGGTAGCAATCAGCTCCAGCATTTT.

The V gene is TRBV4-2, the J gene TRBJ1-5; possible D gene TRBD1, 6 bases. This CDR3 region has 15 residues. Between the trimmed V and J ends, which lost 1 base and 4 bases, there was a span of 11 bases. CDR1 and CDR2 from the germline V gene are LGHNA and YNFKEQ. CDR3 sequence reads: CASSQAGVRNQPQHF. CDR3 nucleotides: TGTGCCAGCAGCCAAGCAGGGGTTAGGAATCAGCCCCAGCATTTT.

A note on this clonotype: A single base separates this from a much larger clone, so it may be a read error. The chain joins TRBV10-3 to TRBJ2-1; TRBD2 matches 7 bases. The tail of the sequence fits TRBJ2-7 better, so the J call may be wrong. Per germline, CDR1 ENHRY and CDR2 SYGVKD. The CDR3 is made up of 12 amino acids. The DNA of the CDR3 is TGTGCCGGAGCGGGGACCAACAATGAGCAGTACTTC. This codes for CAGAGTNNEQYF.